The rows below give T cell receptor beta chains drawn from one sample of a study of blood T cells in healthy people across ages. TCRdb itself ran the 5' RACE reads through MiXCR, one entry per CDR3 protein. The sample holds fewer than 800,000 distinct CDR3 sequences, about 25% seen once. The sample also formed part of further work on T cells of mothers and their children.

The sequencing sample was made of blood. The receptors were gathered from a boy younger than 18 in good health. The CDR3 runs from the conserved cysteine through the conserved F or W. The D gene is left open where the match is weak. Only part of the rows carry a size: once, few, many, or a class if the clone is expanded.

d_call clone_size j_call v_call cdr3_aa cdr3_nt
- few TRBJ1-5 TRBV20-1 CSARDSGGQGWNQPQHF TGCAGTGCTAGAGATTCGGGGGGGCAGGGATGGAATCAGCCCCAGCATTTT
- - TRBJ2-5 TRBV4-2 CASSRTGPNVGGETQYF TGTGCCAGCAGCCGAACCGGGCCTAATGTGGGGGGCGAGACCCAGTACTTC
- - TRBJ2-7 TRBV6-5 CASSRSAERIYEQYF TGTGCCAGCAGTCGCTCGGCGGAAAGAATCTACGAGCAGTACTTC
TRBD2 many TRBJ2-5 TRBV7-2 CASSATSGGGETQYF TGTGCCAGCAGCGCGACTAGCGGGGGAGGGGAGACCCAGTACTTC
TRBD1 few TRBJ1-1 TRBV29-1 CSVEKDRITEAFF TGCAGCGTTGAGAAGGACAGGATAACTGAAGCTTTCTTT
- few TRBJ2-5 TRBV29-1 CGVSGWSTQETQYF TGCGGCGTTTCGGGGTGGAGCACCCAAGAGACCCAGTACTTC
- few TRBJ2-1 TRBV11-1 CASSLQNRNEQFF TGTGCCAGCAGCTTACAGAATCGGAATGAGCAGTTCTTC
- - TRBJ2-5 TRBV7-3 CASSSGGFETQYF TGTGCCAGCAGCTCCGGGGGCTTTGAGACCCAGTACTTC
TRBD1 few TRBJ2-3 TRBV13 CASSPRTGGADTQYF TGTGCCAGCAGCCCGCGGACAGGGGGTGCAGATACGCAGTATTTT
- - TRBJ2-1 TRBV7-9 CASSPKLYNEQFF TGTGCCAGCAGTCCGAAGCTGTACAATGAGCAGTTCTTC
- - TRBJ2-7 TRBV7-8 CASSWQRYGETYEQYF TGTGCCAGCAGCTGGCAGCGGTATGGGGAAACCTACGAGCAGTACTTC
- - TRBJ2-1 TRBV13 CASSRGSEGPAHNEQFF TGTGCCAGCAGCAGGGGCTCGGAGGGACCGGCCCACAATGAGCAGTTCTTC
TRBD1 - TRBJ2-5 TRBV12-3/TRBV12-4 CASSSGGKQETQYF TGTGCCAGCAGTTCAGGGGGCAAACAAGAGACCCAGTACTTC
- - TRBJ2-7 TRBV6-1 CASTLDRTSSYEQYF TGTGCCAGCACCCTAGACAGGACGAGCTCCTACGAGCAGTACTTC
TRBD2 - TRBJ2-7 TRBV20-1 CSARWEGSEQYF TGCAGTGCTAGGTGGGAGGGGTCCGAGCAGTACTTC
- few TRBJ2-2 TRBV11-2 CASSPWTDNTGELFF TGTGCCAGCAGCCCCTGGACAGATAACACCGGGGAGCTGTTTTTT
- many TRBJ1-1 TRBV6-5 CASSPPGTEAFF TGTGCCAGCTCACCACCAGGCACTGAAGCTTTCTTT
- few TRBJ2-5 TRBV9 CASSVEAGMVETQYF TGTGCCAGCAGCGTAGAGGCAGGGATGGTAGAGACCCAGTACTTC
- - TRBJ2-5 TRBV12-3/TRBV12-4 CASSDTRRETQYF TGTGCCAGCAGCGATACTAGGCGGGAGACCCAGTACTTC
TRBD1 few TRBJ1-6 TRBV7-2 CASGTGPLSPLHF TGTGCCAGCGGGACAGGACCACTTTCACCCCTCCACTTT
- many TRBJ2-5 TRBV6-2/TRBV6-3 CASSYPDSPGTQYF TGTGCCAGCAGTTACCCGGACTCGCCAGGGACCCAGTACTTC
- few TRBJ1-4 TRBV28 CASSLTQTDEKLFF TGTGCCAGCAGTTTAACTCAGACGGATGAAAAACTGTTTTTT
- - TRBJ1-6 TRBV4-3 CASSQDREQWNSPLHF TGCGCCAGCAGCCAAGACAGGGAACAATGGAATTCACCCCTCCACTTT
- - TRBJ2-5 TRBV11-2 CASSFRSGGVAQQETQYF TGTGCCAGCAGCTTCCGGTCGGGCGGCGTAGCCCAGCAAGAGACCCAGTACTTC
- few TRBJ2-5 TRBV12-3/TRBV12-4 CASSPRGTDSEETQYF TGTGCCAGCAGTCCCCGGGGCACAGACTCTGAAGAGACCCAGTACTTC
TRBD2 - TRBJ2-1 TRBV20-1 CSAATSGVYNEQFF TGCAGTGCAGCTACTAGCGGGGTGTACAATGAGCAGTTCTTC
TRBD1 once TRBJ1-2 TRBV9 CASSVGTGGFGYTF TGTGCCAGCAGCGTAGGGACAGGGGGCTTCGGCTACACCTTC
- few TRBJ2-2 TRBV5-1 CASSSFDNTGELFF TGCGCCAGCAGCTCCTTTGACAACACCGGGGAGCTGTTTTTT
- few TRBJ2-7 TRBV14 CASSQDPAPRGEQYF TGTGCCAGCAGCCAAGATCCAGCTCCCCGGGGCGAGCAGTACTTC
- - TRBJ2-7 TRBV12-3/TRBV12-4 CASSLVSQASSYEQYF TGTGCCAGCAGTTTAGTCAGTCAGGCGAGCTCCTACGAGCAGTACTTC
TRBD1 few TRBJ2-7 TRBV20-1 CSADEDRGATYEQYF TGCAGTGCAGATGAGGACAGGGGCGCTACCTACGAGCAGTACTTC
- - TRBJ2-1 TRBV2 CASSWGNNEQFF TGTGCCAGCAGTTGGGGGAACAATGAGCAGTTCTTC
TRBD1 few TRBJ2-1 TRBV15 CATSRASQGQGARNEQFF TGTGCCACCAGCAGAGCGAGCCAAGGACAGGGGGCGCGCAATGAGCAGTTCTTC
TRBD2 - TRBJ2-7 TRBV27 CASSPRGTSNYEQYF TGTGCCAGCAGTCCCCGGGGGACTAGCAACTACGAGCAGTACTTC
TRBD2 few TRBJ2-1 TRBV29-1 CSVVYSGGANEQFF TGCAGCGTCGTTTATAGCGGGGGGGCCAATGAGCAGTTCTTC
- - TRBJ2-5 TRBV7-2 CASSGGLGLVETQYF TGTGCCAGCAGCGGGGGCCTGGGCCTGGTTGAGACCCAGTACTTC
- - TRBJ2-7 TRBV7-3 CASSLILTLSYEQYF TGTGCCAGCAGCTTAATTCTGACGCTATCCTACGAGCAGTACTTC
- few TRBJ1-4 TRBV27 CASSFAGTNEKLFF TGTGCCAGCAGTTTCGCGGGTACTAATGAAAAACTGTTTTTT
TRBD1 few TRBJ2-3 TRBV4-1 CASSHPRETGESTDTQYF TGCGCCAGCAGCCATCCCAGGGAAACAGGGGAGTCGACAGATACGCAGTATTTT
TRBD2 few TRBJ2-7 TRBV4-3 CASSRQLAPRGNEQYF TGCGCCAGCAGCCGACAACTAGCGCCAAGGGGAAACGAGCAGTACTTC
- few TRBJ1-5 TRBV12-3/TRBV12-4 CASSSGTLLDQPQHF TGTGCCAGCAGTTCCGGGACCTTACTCGATCAGCCCCAGCATTTT
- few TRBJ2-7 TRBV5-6 CASSSDGPYEQYF TGTGCCAGCAGCTCGGACGGACCCTACGAGCAGTACTTC
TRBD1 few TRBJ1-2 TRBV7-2 CASRPGTGVGYTF TGTGCCAGCAGGCCCGGGACAGGGGTAGGCTACACCTTC
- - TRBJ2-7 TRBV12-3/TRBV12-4 CASRLGAAYYEQYF TGTGCCAGCAGGCTGGGGGCGGCCTATTACGAGCAGTACTTC
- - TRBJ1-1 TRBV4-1 CASSQEALNTEAFF TGCGCCAGCAGCCAAGAGGCCTTGAACACTGAAGCTTTCTTT
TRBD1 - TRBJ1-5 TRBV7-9 CASSPTGGGGQPQHF TGTGCCAGCAGCCCGACAGGGGGCGGGGGTCAGCCCCAGCATTTT
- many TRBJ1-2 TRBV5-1 CASSLEGGYGYTF TGTGCCAGCAGTTTAGAGGGGGGCTATGGCTACACCTTC
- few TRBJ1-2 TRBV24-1 CATSDSSSYGYTF TGTGCCACCAGTGATTCGTCGAGCTATGGCTACACCTTC
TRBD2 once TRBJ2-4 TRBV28 CASSPALAGVGAKNIQYF TGTGCCAGCAGCCCCGCTTTGGCGGGAGTTGGGGCCAAAAACATTCAGTACTTC
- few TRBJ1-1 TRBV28 CASSFQANTEAFF TGTGCCAGCAGTTTTCAGGCGAACACTGAAGCTTTCTTT
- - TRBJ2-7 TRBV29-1 CSVGLGTLLKNEQYF TGCAGCGTTGGTTTGGGGACTCTCCTTAAGAACGAGCAGTACTTC